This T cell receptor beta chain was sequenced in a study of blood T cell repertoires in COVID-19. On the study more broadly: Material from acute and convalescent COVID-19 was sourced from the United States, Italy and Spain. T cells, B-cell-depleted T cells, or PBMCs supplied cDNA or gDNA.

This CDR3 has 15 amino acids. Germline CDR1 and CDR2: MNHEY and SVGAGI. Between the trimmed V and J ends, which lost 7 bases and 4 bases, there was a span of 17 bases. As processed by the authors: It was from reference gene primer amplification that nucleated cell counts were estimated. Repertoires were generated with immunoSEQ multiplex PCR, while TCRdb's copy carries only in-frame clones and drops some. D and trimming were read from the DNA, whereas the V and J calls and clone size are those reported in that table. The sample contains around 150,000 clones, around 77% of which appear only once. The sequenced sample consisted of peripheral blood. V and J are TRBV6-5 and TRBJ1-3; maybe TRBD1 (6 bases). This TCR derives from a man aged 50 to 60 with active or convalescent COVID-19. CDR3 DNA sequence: TGTGCCAGCACCCAAGGAAGGACAGCAGGAAACACCATATATTTT. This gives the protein CASTQGRTAGNTIYF.